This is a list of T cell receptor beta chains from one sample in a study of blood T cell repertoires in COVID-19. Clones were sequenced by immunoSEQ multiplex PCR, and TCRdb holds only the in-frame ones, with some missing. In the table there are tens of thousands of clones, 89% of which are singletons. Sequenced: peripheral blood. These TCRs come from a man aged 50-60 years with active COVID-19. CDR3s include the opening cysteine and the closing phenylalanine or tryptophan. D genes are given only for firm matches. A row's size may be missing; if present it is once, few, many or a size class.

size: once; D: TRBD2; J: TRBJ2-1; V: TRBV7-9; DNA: TGTGCCAGCAGCTCGGTCGGGACTAGCGGGAGAGTATATGAGCAGTTCTTC; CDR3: CASSSVGTSGRVYEQFF
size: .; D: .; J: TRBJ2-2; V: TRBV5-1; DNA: TGCGCCAGCACCCGGGAGCTAGCTACCGGGGAGCTGTTTTTT; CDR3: CASTRELATGELFF
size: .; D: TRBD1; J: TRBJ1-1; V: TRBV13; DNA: TGTGCCAAAGGACAGGGTGGTGAAGCTTTCTTT; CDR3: CAKGQGGEAFF
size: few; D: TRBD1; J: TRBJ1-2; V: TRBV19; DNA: TGTGCCAGTAGTACCCGACAGGGATACTATGGCTACACCTTC; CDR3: CASSTRQGYYGYTF
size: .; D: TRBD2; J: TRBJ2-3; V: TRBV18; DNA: TGTGCCAGCTCACCCGGGACTAGCGGGGTTAGCACAGATACGCAGTATTTT; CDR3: CASSPGTSGVSTDTQYF
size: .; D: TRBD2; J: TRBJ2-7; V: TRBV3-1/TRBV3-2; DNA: TGTGCCAGCAGCCAAGTCCTACTAGCGGGTGGGAACGAGCAGTACTTC; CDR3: CASSQVLLAGGNEQYF
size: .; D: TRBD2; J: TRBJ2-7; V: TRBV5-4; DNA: TGTGCCAGCAGCTCCCAACTAGCGGGAGGTCTAGAGCAGTACTTC; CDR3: CASSSQLAGGLEQYF
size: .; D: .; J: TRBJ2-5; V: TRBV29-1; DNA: TGCAGCGTTCTGAGGGGGCGGGGAGAGACCCAGTACTTC; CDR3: CSVLRGRGETQYF
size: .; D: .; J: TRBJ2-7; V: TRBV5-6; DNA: TGTGCCAGCACCATAGCAGCGACCTCCTACGAGCAGTACTTC; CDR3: CASTIAATSYEQYF
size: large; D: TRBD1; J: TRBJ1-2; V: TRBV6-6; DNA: TGTGCCAGCAGTGGCGAGGGGGCGCATGGCTACACCTTC; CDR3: CASSGEGAHGYTF
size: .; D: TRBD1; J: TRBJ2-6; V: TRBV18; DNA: TGTGCCAGCTCGTTGACAGGGGGCTCTGGGGCCAACGTCCTGACTTTC; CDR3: CASSLTGGSGANVLTF
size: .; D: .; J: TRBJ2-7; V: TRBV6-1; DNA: TGTGCCAGCAGTGAAGAGCGGGTCAATACCTACGAGCAGTACTTC; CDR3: CASSEERVNTYEQYF
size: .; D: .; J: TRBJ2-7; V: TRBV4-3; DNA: TGCGCCAGCAGCCAACAGGAAAGGGGTCCCTACGAGCAGTACTTC; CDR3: CASSQQERGPYEQYF
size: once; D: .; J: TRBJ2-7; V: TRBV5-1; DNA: TGCGCCAGCAGCTCAGCGTCTCCCTACGAGCAGTACTTC; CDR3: CASSSASPYEQYF
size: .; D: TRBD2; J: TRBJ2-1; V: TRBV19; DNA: TGTGCCAGTACAAGCGGGAGGGCCCACAATGAGCAGTTCTTC; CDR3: CASTSGRAHNEQFF
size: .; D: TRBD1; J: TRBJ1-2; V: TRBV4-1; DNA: TGCGCCAGCAGCCAAGAAGGGGGGACAGGGATCGTCTATGGCTACACCTTC; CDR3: CASSQEGGTGIVYGYTF
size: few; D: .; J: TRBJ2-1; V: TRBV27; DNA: TGTGCCAGCAGTTTTAGGCAGGGGGGATATGAGCAGTTCTTC; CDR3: CASSFRQGGYEQFF
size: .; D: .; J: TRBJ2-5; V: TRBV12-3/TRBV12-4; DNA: TGTGCCAGCAGTTTCGGCCAGCGGGAGACCCAGTACTTC; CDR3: CASSFGQRETQYF
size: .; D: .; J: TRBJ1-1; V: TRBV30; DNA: TGTGCCTGGAGTGCAACCACAATGAACACTGAAGCTTTCTTT; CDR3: CAWSATTMNTEAFF
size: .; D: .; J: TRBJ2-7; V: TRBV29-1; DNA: TGCAGCGTTGAATCCCTTCAGGGGAATATTGAGTACTTC; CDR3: CSVESLQGNIEYF
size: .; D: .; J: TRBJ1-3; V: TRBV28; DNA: TGTGCCAGCCTCGACAGGCCTGGAAACACCATATATTTT; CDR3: CASLDRPGNTIYF
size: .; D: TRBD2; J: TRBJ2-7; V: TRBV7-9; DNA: TGTGCCAGCAGCCGGGCCGTAGCGGGAGGCACCTACGAGCAGTACTTC; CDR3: CASSRAVAGGTYEQYF
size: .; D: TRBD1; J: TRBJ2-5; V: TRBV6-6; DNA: TGTGCCAGCAGCCTTGACAGGGGCAGGGAGACCCAGTACTTC; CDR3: CASSLDRGRETQYF
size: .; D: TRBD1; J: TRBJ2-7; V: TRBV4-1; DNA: TGCGCCAGCAGCCACCTAGACAGGGGGGGTTACGAGCAGTACTTC; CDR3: CASSHLDRGGYEQYF
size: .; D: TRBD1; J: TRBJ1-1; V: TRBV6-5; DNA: TGTGCCAGCGCCCGGGACAGCACCATGAACACTGAAGCTTTCTTT; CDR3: CASARDSTMNTEAFF
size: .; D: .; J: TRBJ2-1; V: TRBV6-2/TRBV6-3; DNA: TGTGCCAGCAGTTACGGGGGGACAGCTTACAATGAGCAGTTCTTC; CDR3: CASSYGGTAYNEQFF